This T cell receptor (beta chain) was sequenced during a study of shared clonotypes between healthy human individuals (dated by TCRdb to 2020 to 2021). About the investigation overall: The cohort included three men and two women between 18 and 49 years of age. For each donor, CD4 naive and CD4 memory were each run on three plates, CD8 naive on two plates, and CD8 memory on one plate. To estimate repertoire size and how much clonotype sharing occurs between individuals, the study deeply sequenced the blood TCR repertoires of about five healthy adults. Libraries were prepared and TCR repertoires were sequenced by different laboratories using diverse techniques, in order to increase sequencing depth and limit assay-specific biases. Per donor, leukapheresis produced somewhere between about 0.94 and 9 billion PBMCs.

TCR CDR3 regions were amplified from genomic DNA by multiplex PCR using the deep immunoSEQ assay. Extracted genomic DNA from each cell subset was spread evenly across all wells of several immunoSEQ 96-well plates, with each plate serving as a replicate. Each replicate PCR for sorted subsets received about 180 ng genomic DNA, equal to about 30,000 T cell genomes. The purified libraries were quantified using a Qubit 3.0 fluorometer, sized with a Bioanalyzer 2100, and then quantified again using the KAPA Library Quantification kit. Every immunoSEQ 96-well plate was sequenced on a separate single-read 150-cycle Illumina NextSeq 550 flow cell. For the original study's pipeline: Because only junctional sequences without quality scores were contained in the immunoSEQ output, filtering matching that applied to full-length reads could not be performed. To assign V/J genes and CDR3, sequences were annotated using PyIR, a Python wrapper for IgBLAST v1.9, with IMGT germline references. Any read was removed if the V/J assignment was weak (E-value above 1e-6), the CDR3 was missing, or the read contained stop codons, out-of-frame junctions, or ambiguous translated residues. A V3J clonotype was defined by an identical inferred V gene, J gene, and CDR3 amino acid sequence. The percentage overlap between two repertoires was calculated by dividing the number of shared unique clonotypes by the size of the smaller repertoire. Richness of each repertoire was evaluated using RTK rarefaction, the Chao1 estimator, and Recon v2.1 estimates of unobserved clonotypes. Generation probabilities for all TCRbeta clonotypes obtained by the gDNA method from a few donors were computed using OLGA. Drawn from immuneACCESS, this table holds only the in-frame rearrangements with V and J called that TCRdb kept. Clones are partly lost; checked studies trace under half to an unresolved V gene and leave the rest unexplained. V and J calls and clone size are copied from that table; D and trimming were computed from the DNA. This sample holds about 2,500,000 clones; roughly 92% were observed only once. The ten largest make up around 0.14% of the sample.

From the cysteine through the phenylalanine, the CDR3 covers 15 amino acids. Only the CDR3 portion is preserved as DNA: 45 bases, with reading frame beginning at the first base. For CDR1 and CDR2, the germline V gene lists SGHTA and FQGNSA. The junction carries 11 bases between V and J, which are trimmed by 2 bases and 3 bases respectively. The donors were healthy, HIV-negative adults with no recently reported acute infections or vaccinations. All donors were Caucasian adults living in Nashville, Tennessee, USA. CD4+ T cells were enriched through magnetic negative selection, after which naive cells were positively selected on CD45RA and the remaining negative fraction served as the memory subset. Blood was collected by leukapheresis, and PBMCs were isolated by Ficoll-Histopaque density gradient centrifugation and then cryopreserved in liquid nitrogen vapor phase. Purity and quantity of every magnetically sorted T cell population were checked by analytical flow cytometry. Genomic DNA was isolated from each sorted fraction and quantified by UV absorbance on a Nanodrop 2000c.

As to this clone: The antigen it binds to is not known. No base quality information exists; no much larger clone differs at one position.

General conclusions and limits of the study: Clonotypes shared by all four sorted-subset donors showed higher generation probabilities than non-shared clonotypes. The small number of donors limited the genetic and exposure-history diversity represented. Pairwise subsampling led to the expectation that sequencing depth would affect the degree of clonotype sharing among donors. Estimated clonotype richness was generally larger for naive than for memory subsets. Incomplete sequencing was indicated by rarefaction of sorted-subset datasets, despite the large sequencing depth. Only blood was sampled, and tissue TCR repertoires likely differ from those in blood. Sharing across a few donors was observed for 4.5% to 6.5% of naive CD4, 3% to 3.5% of naive CD8, about 2.3% of memory CD4, and around 0.44% of memory CD8 clonotypes.

The source is a man in his late teens or twenties in good health. The V gene is TRBV7-2 and the J gene is TRBJ2-4, with no D gene named confidently. The material sequenced was naive CD4+ T cells sorted from blood. In the paper's terms, the cell subset or site label means: CD45RA+ positively selected. The CDR3 protein is CASSLWVGYKNIQYF. The DNA is as follows: TGTGCCAGCAGCTTATGGGTCGGCTACAAAAACATTCAGTACTTC.